The text below deals with one TCR beta chain. This specimen belongs to a study of blood T cell repertoires in COVID-19. Study context: PBMCs, B-cell-depleted T cells, or T cells were the source of the cDNA or gDNA that made up the material.

Per the original data handling: Amplification with reference gene primers provided the estimates of nucleated cell counts. Assay used: immunoSEQ multiplex PCR; TCRdb lists only in-frame clones, some missing. V and J calls and clone size are given by that table; D and trimming were obtained from the DNA. The table records about 140,000 clones, around 73% of them present only once. Trimming took 3 bases from V and 1 from J; bases not matched to a gene: 8. The germline V gene encodes CDR1 SGHNT and CDR2 YYREEE (reference sequence). The CDR3 totals 16 residues. This TCR was sampled from a man in his sixties who had recovered from COVID-19. What was sequenced was peripheral blood. The chain recombines TRBV5-4 with TRBJ1-1; 8 nucleotides line up with TRBD1. The DNA for the CDR3 is TGTGCCAGCAGCTATGGACAGGGAGGACGGAACACTGAAGCTTTCTTT. As protein: CASSYGQGGRNTEAFF.